This is a list of T cell receptor beta chains from one sample in a study of cytotoxic CD8 clonotypes in ibrutinib-treated CLL. Here immunoSEQ multiplex PCR was the method, and the copy in TCRdb shows in-frame clones only, minus some. The sample consists of 95,000 to 100,000 clones, almost 80% of them appearing once. The sample consisted of PBMCs, taken after 12 months of ibrutinib treatment. The receptors derive from a human donor with chronic lymphocytic leukemia. Each CDR3 is given with its conserved first and last residue. Fields, in order: J gene, D gene, V gene, clone size, CDR3 protein, CDR3 DNA. D genes are given only for firm matches. Clone size is not always given. Where it is, it says once, few, many or a class for expanded clones.

j_call: TRBJ1-5; d_call: .; v_call: TRBV30; clone_size: .; cdr3_aa: CAYSGTDNQPQHF; cdr3_nt: TGTGCCTATTCGGGGACGGATAATCAGCCCCAGCATTTT
j_call: TRBJ2-7; d_call: TRBD1; v_call: TRBV25-1; clone_size: .; cdr3_aa: CASSDTRGQGYEQYF; cdr3_nt: TGTGCCAGCAGTGACACAAGGGGACAGGGCTACGAGCAGTACTTC
j_call: TRBJ2-7; d_call: TRBD1; v_call: TRBV5-1; clone_size: .; cdr3_aa: CASSLQDRAYEQYF; cdr3_nt: TGCGCCAGCAGCTTGCAGGACAGGGCCTACGAGCAGTACTTC
j_call: TRBJ2-5; d_call: TRBD1; v_call: TRBV9; clone_size: .; cdr3_aa: CASSRGPSGETQYF; cdr3_nt: TGTGCCAGTAGCAGGGGGCCCTCCGGCGAGACCCAGTACTTC
j_call: TRBJ1-6; d_call: .; v_call: TRBV29-1; clone_size: few; cdr3_aa: CSVTQGDSDSPLHF; cdr3_nt: TGCAGCGTTACTCAGGGTGACTCGGATTCACCCCTCCACTTT
j_call: TRBJ1-2; d_call: .; v_call: TRBV18; clone_size: .; cdr3_aa: CASSPTGYGYTF; cdr3_nt: TGTGCCAGCTCACCAACGGGGTATGGCTACACCTTC
j_call: TRBJ2-2; d_call: TRBD1; v_call: TRBV5-6; clone_size: .; cdr3_aa: CASSSPRRQGYTGELFF; cdr3_nt: TGTGCCAGCAGCTCCCCCCGCAGACAGGGGTATACCGGGGAGCTGTTTTTT
j_call: TRBJ1-3; d_call: .; v_call: TRBV30; clone_size: once; cdr3_aa: CACRGPLGGNTIYF; cdr3_nt: TGTGCCTGCCGGGGACCGCTCGGCGGAAACACCATATATTTT
j_call: TRBJ2-7; d_call: .; v_call: TRBV27; clone_size: .; cdr3_aa: CASSFGVGAYEQYF; cdr3_nt: TGTGCCAGCAGTTTCGGGGTCGGGGCCTACGAGCAGTACTTC
j_call: TRBJ2-5; d_call: TRBD2; v_call: TRBV4-2; clone_size: .; cdr3_aa: CASSQEGTKDETQYF; cdr3_nt: TGTGCCAGCAGCCAAGAGGGGACTAAGGATGAGACCCAGTACTTC
j_call: TRBJ1-4; d_call: .; v_call: TRBV25-1; clone_size: .; cdr3_aa: CASSGRLGVHEKLFF; cdr3_nt: TGTGCCAGCAGCGGACGGTTGGGTGTGCATGAAAAACTGTTTTTT
j_call: TRBJ2-7; d_call: .; v_call: TRBV6-1; clone_size: few; cdr3_aa: CASSLRGREQYF; cdr3_nt: TGTGCCAGCAGTTTAAGAGGGCGCGAGCAGTACTTC
j_call: TRBJ1-3; d_call: .; v_call: TRBV18; clone_size: once; cdr3_aa: CASSPEGHSGNTIYF; cdr3_nt: TGTGCCAGCTCACCGGAAGGCCACTCTGGAAACACCATATATTTT
j_call: TRBJ1-1; d_call: .; v_call: TRBV25-1; clone_size: .; cdr3_aa: CASSYLESTGEAFF; cdr3_nt: TGTGCCAGCAGTTACCTAGAATCTACAGGAGAAGCTTTCTTT
j_call: TRBJ2-7; d_call: .; v_call: TRBV19; clone_size: .; cdr3_aa: CASSTKRGVGEQYF; cdr3_nt: TGTGCCAGTAGTACGAAGAGGGGAGTGGGGGAGCAGTACTTC
j_call: TRBJ1-1; d_call: TRBD1; v_call: TRBV15; clone_size: .; cdr3_aa: CATSRKQGAGTEAFF; cdr3_nt: TGTGCCACCAGCAGAAAACAGGGGGCAGGAACTGAAGCTTTCTTT
j_call: TRBJ1-4; d_call: .; v_call: TRBV13; clone_size: .; cdr3_aa: CASRPRRDTSTNEKLFF; cdr3_nt: TGTGCCAGCAGACCCCGCCGGGACACATCAACTAATGAAAAACTGTTTTTT
j_call: TRBJ2-3; d_call: TRBD2; v_call: TRBV7-8; clone_size: .; cdr3_aa: CASSIRSGGGGLDTQYF; cdr3_nt: TGTGCCAGCAGCATTAGGAGTGGTGGCGGGGGTTTAGATACGCAGTATTTT
j_call: TRBJ2-7; d_call: TRBD1; v_call: TRBV2; clone_size: .; cdr3_aa: CASHGTGSYHEQYF; cdr3_nt: TGTGCCAGCCACGGGACAGGGTCCTACCACGAGCAGTACTTC
j_call: TRBJ2-1; d_call: .; v_call: TRBV6-1; clone_size: .; cdr3_aa: CASRDGQRRNNEQFF; cdr3_nt: TGTGCCAGCAGAGATGGCCAAAGGCGAAACAATGAGCAGTTCTTC
j_call: TRBJ1-3; d_call: TRBD1; v_call: TRBV30; clone_size: few; cdr3_aa: CAWSPLDRSGYTIYF; cdr3_nt: TGTGCCTGGAGTCCTCTGGACAGGTCTGGGTACACCATATATTTT
j_call: TRBJ1-2; d_call: TRBD1; v_call: TRBV9; clone_size: once; cdr3_aa: CASSVDRGRGYTF; cdr3_nt: TGTGCCAGCAGCGTAGACAGGGGACGGGGCTACACCTTC
j_call: TRBJ1-4; d_call: .; v_call: TRBV19; clone_size: many; cdr3_aa: CASSRQVNEKLFF; cdr3_nt: TGTGCCAGCTCACGACAGGTTAATGAAAAACTGTTTTTT
j_call: TRBJ2-7; d_call: TRBD1; v_call: TRBV7-8; clone_size: .; cdr3_aa: CASSFGQGIYEQYF; cdr3_nt: TGTGCCAGCAGCTTTGGACAGGGGATATACGAGCAGTACTTC
j_call: TRBJ2-7; d_call: TRBD2; v_call: TRBV28; clone_size: .; cdr3_aa: CASSLPSGDYEQYF; cdr3_nt: TGTGCCAGCAGTTTGCCGAGCGGGGACTACGAGCAGTACTTC
j_call: TRBJ1-2; d_call: .; v_call: TRBV30; clone_size: few; cdr3_aa: CAWSVDRSHGYTF; cdr3_nt: TGTGCCTGGAGTGTAGACAGGTCCCATGGCTACACCTTC
j_call: TRBJ2-7; d_call: TRBD1; v_call: TRBV11-2; clone_size: .; cdr3_aa: CASSPTGGAYEQYF; cdr3_nt: TGTGCCAGCAGCCCCACAGGGGGTGCCTACGAGCAGTACTTC
j_call: TRBJ1-1; d_call: .; v_call: TRBV30; clone_size: .; cdr3_aa: CAWRPRGFTFF; cdr3_nt: TGTGCCTGGAGACCACGGGGGTTTACATTCTTT
j_call: TRBJ2-7; d_call: TRBD1; v_call: TRBV7-6; clone_size: .; cdr3_aa: CASSSNRDRDLYF; cdr3_nt: TGTGCCAGCAGCTCAAACCGGGACAGGGATTTGTACTTC
j_call: TRBJ1-1; d_call: TRBD1; v_call: TRBV7-2; clone_size: .; cdr3_aa: CASSLGQTNTEAFF; cdr3_nt: TGTGCCAGCAGCTTGGGACAGACGAACACTGAAGCTTTCTTT
j_call: TRBJ2-2; d_call: .; v_call: TRBV25-1; clone_size: few; cdr3_aa: CASSQWGVTGELFF; cdr3_nt: TGTGCCAGCAGCCAATGGGGGGTAACCGGGGAGCTGTTTTTT
j_call: TRBJ1-2; d_call: TRBD1; v_call: TRBV27; clone_size: .; cdr3_aa: CASSPKDRGTNYGYTF; cdr3_nt: TGTGCCAGCAGTCCCAAGGACAGGGGGACTAACTATGGCTACACCTTC
j_call: TRBJ2-7; d_call: .; v_call: TRBV6-5; clone_size: .; cdr3_aa: CASGRVSDTNYEQYF; cdr3_nt: TGTGCCAGCGGACGGGTCTCGGACACCAACTACGAGCAGTACTTC
j_call: TRBJ2-5; d_call: .; v_call: TRBV6-6; clone_size: once; cdr3_aa: CASSTIRTQETQYF; cdr3_nt: TGTGCCAGCAGTACCATCCGGACCCAAGAGACCCAGTACTTC
j_call: TRBJ1-3; d_call: TRBD1; v_call: TRBV18; clone_size: few; cdr3_aa: CASSPTGIGNTIYF; cdr3_nt: TGTGCCAGCTCGCCGACAGGGATCGGAAACACCATATATTTT
j_call: TRBJ2-7; d_call: .; v_call: TRBV7-3; clone_size: .; cdr3_aa: CASSPHQGYEQYF; cdr3_nt: TGTGCCAGCAGCCCACATCAGGGTTACGAGCAGTACTTC
j_call: TRBJ1-2; d_call: .; v_call: TRBV5-4; clone_size: .; cdr3_aa: CASGPGGEVTGYTF; cdr3_nt: TGTGCCAGCGGGCCGGGGGGGGAAGTGACTGGCTACACCTTC